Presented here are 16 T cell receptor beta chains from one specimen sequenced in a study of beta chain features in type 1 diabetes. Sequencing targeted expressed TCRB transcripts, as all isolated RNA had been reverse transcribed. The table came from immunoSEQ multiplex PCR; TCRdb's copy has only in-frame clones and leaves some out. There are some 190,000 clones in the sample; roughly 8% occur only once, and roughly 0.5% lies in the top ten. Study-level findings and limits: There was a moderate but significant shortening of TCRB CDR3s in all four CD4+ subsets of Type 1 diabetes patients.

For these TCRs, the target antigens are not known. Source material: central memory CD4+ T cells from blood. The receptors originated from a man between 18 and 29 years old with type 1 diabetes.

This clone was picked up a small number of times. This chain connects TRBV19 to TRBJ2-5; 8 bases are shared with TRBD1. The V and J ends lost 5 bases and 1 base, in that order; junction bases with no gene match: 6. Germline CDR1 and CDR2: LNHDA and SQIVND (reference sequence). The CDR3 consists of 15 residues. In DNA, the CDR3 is TGTGCCAGTAGTGTACGGACAGGGATCCAAGAGACCCAGTACTTC. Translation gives CASSVRTGIQETQYF.

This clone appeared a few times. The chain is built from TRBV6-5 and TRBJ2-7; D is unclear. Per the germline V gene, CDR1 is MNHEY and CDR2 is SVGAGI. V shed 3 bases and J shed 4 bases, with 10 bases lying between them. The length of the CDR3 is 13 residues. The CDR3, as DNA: TGTGCCAGCAGTTATGTGCCGCTATACGAGCAGTACTTC. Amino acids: CASSYVPLYEQYF.

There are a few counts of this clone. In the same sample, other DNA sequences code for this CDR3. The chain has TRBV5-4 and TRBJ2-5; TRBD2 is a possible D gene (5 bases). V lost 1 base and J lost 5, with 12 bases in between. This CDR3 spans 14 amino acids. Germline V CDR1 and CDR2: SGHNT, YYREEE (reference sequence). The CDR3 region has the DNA TGTGCCAGCAGCTTGATGGGTAGCGTCGAGACCCAGTACTTC. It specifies CASSLMGSVETQYF.

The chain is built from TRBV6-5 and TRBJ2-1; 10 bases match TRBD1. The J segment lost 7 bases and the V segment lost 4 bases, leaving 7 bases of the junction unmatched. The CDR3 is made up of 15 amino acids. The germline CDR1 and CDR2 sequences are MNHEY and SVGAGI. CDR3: CASSLGQGVTNEQFF. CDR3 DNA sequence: TGTGCCAGCAGTTTAGGACAGGGGGTTACGAATGAGCAGTTCTTC.

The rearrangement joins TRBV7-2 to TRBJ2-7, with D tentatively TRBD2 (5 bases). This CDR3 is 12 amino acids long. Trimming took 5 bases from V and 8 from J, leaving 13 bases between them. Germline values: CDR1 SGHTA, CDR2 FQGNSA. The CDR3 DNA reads TGTGCCAGCAGCCCCGGAAGAGGGCAGCAGTACTTC. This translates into CASSPGRGQQYF.

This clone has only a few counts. The CDR3 sequence: CASSLEAGTEAFF. As DNA, the CDR3 is TGTGCCAGCAGTTTAGAGGCGGGGACTGAAGCTTTCTTT. The J gene is TRBJ1-1, the V gene TRBV28; D gene uncertain. This CDR3 region has 13 residues. Germline V gene lookup returns CDR1 MDHEN and CDR2 SYDVKM. Trimming removed 2 bases at V and 5 bases at J, with 9 bases between.

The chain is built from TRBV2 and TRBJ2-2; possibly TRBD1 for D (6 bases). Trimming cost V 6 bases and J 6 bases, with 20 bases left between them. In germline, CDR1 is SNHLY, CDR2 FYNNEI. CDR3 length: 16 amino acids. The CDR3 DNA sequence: TGTGCCAGCAGGGGCAGGGGATTATTAGGCGCCGGGGAGCTGTTTTTT. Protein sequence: CASRGRGLLGAGELFF.

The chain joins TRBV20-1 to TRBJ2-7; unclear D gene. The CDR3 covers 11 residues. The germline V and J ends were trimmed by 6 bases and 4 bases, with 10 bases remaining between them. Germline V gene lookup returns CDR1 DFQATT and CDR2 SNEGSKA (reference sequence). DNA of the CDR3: TGCAGTGCCGAGTCCGGTTACGAGCAGTACTTC. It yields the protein CSAESGYEQYF.

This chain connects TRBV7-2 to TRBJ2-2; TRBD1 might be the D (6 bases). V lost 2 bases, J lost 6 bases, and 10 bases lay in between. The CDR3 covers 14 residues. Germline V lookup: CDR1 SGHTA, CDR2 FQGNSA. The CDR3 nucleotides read TGTGCCAGCAGCTTATACAGGGAGTCCGGGGAGCTGTTTTTT. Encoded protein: CASSLYRESGELFF.

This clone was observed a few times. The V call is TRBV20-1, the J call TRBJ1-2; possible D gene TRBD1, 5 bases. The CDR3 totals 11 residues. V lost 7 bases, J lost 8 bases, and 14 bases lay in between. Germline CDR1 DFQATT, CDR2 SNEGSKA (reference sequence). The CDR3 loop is CSVPGVGGYTF. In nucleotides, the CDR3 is TGCAGTGTCCCGGGGGTCGGGGGCTACACCTTC.

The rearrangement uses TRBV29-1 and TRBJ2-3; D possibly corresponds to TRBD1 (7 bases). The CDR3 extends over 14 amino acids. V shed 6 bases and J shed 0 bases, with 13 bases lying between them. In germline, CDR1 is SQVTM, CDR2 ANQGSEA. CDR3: CSVSGGFSTDTQYF. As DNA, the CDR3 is TGCAGCGTCTCAGGGGGGTTTAGCACAGATACGCAGTATTTT.

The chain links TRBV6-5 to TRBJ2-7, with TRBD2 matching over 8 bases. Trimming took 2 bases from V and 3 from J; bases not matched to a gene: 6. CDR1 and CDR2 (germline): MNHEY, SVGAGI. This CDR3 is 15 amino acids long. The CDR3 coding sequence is TGTGCCAGCAGTTACCAAGGACGGGGGGGCTACGAGCAGTACTTC. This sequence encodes CASSYQGRGGYEQYF.

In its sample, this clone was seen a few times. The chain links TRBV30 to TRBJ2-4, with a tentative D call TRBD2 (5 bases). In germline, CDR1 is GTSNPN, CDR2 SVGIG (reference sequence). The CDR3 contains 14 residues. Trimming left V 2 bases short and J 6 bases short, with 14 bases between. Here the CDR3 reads CAWSSTNAGNIQYF. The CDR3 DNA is TGTGCCTGGAGTAGTACTAACGCGGGAAACATTCAGTACTTC. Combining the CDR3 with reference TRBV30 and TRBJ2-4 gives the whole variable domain SQTIHQWPATLVQPVGSPLSLECTVEGTSNPNLYWYRQAAGRGLQLLFYSVGIGQISSEVPQNLSASRPQDRQFILSSKKLLLSDSGFYLCAWSSTNAGNIQYFGAGTRLSVL.

CDR3 sequence (DNA): TGTGCCAGCAGAACTCGGTTATTGAACACTGAAGCTTTCTTT. This translates into CASRTRLLNTEAFF. The chain is built from TRBV6-5 and TRBJ1-1; unclear D gene. In germline, CDR1 is MNHEY, CDR2 SVGAGI. CDR3 length equals 14 residues. Deletions cut 6 bases from V and 0 bases from J, with 11 bases between.

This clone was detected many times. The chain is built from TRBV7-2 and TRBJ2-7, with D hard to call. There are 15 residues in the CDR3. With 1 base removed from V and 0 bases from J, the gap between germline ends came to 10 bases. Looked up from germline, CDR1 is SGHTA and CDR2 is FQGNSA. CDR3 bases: TGTGCCAGCAGCTTAGTTGAGTGGTCCTCCTACGAGCAGTACTTC. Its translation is CASSLVEWSSYEQYF.

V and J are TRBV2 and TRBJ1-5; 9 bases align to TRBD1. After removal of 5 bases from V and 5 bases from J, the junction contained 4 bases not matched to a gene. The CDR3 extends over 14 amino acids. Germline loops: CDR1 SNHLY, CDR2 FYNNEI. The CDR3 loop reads CASSRTGAYQPQHF. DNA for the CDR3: TGTGCCAGCAGTAGGACAGGGGCTTATCAGCCCCAGCATTTT.